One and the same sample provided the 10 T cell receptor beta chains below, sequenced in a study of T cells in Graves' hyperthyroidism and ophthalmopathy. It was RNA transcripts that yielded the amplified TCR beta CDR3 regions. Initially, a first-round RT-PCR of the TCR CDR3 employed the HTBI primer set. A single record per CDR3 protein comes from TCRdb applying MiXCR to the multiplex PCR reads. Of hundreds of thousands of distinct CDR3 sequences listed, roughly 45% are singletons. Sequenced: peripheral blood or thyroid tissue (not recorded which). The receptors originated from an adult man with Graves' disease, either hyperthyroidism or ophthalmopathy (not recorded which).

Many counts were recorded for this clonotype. In nucleotides, the CDR3 is TGCAGTGCTATCCCTATTATCCGGGGAATCGAGCAGTACTTC. It is translated as CSAIPIIRGIEQYF. The chain combines TRBV20-1 with TRBJ2-7, with D possibly being TRBD2 (5 bases). This CDR3 is built from 14 residues. Deletions cut 4 bases from V and 6 bases from J, with 19 bases between. CDR1 DFQATT and CDR2 SNEGSKA come from the germline V gene (reference sequence).

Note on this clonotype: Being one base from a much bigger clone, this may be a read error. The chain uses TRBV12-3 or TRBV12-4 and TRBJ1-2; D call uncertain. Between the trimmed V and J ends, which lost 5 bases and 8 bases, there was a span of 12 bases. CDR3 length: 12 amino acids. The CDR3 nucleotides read TGTGCCAGCAGTCCCCCACTAGGAGGCTACACCTTC. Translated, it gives CASSPPLGGYTF.

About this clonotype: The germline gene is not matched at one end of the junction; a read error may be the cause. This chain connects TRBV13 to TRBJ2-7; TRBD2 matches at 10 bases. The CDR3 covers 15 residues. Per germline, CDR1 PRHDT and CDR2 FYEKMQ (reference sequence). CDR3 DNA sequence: TGCGCCAGCAGCAGGCGAGCGGGGGGGCCAAACGAGCAGCACTTC. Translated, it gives CASSRRAGGPNEQHF.

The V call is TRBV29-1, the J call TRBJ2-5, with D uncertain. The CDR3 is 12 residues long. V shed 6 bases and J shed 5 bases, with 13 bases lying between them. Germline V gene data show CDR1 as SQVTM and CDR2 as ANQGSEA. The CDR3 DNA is TGCAGCGTCTCCGGGTTGGAGGAGACCCAGTACTTC. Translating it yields CSVSGLEETQYF.

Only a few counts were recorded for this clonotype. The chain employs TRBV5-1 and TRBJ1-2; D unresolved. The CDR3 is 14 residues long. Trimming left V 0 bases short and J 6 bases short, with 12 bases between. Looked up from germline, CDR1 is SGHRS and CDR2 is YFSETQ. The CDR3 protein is CASSLAAAADGYTF. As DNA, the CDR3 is TGCGCCAGCAGCTTGGCGGCAGCGGCAGATGGCTACACCTTC.

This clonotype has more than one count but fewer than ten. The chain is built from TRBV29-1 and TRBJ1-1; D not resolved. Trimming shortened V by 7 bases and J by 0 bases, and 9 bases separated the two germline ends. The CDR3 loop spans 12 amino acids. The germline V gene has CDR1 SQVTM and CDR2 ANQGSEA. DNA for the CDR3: TGCAGCGACCGGACGGTGAACACTGAAGCTTTCTTT. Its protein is CSDRTVNTEAFF.

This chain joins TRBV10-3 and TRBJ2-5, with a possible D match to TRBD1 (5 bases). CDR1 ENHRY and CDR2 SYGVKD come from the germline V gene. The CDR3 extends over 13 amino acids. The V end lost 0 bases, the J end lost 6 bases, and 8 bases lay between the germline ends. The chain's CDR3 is CAISESGQKTQYF. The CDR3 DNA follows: TGTGCCATCAGTGAGTCGGGGCAAAAGACCCAGTACTTC.

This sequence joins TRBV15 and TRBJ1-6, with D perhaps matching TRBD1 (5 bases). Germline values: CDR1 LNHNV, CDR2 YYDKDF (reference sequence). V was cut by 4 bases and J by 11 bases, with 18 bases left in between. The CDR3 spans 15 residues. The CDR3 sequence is CATSKQGGGTTPLHF. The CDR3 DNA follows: TGTGCCACCAGCAAACAAGGCGGGGGAACGACACCCCTCCACTTT. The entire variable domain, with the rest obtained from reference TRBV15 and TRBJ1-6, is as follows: DAMVIQNPRYQVTQFGKPVTLSCSQTLNHNVMYWYQQKSSQAPKLLFHYYDKDFNNEADTPDNFQSRRPNTSFCFLDIRSPGLGDTAMYLCATSKQGGGTTPLHFGNGTRLTVT.

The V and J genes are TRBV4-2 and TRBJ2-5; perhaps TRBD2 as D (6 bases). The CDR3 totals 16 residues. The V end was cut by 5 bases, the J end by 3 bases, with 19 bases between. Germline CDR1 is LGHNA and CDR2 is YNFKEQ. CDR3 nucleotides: TGTGCCAGCAGCAGTCCCCGGGGGTGGACCAAAGAGACCCAGTACTTC. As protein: CASSSPRGWTKETQYF.

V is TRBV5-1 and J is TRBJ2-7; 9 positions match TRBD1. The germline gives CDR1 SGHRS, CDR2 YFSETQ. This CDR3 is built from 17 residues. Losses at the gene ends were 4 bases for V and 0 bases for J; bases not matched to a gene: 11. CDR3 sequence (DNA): TGCGCCAGCAGCATAGACCCCGGGACAGGGAGCTCCTACGAGCAGTACTTC. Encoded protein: CASSIDPGTGSSYEQYF.